Shown below are 24 T cell receptor beta chains from a single sample sequenced in a study of blood T cell repertoires in COVID-19. Generated by immunoSEQ multiplex PCR, the TCRdb table keeps only in-frame clones and is missing some. Here the sample spans over 120,000 clones, over 80% being singletons. What was sequenced was peripheral blood. Receptors were obtained from a woman between 45 and 65 years old with acute or convalescent COVID-19.

This rearrangement joins TRBV11-3 to TRBJ1-6; 7 bases align to TRBD1. CDR1 and CDR2 (germline): SGHNT, YENEEA. V gave up 4 bases and J gave up 9 bases; unmatched junction bases: 3. CDR3 size: 13 residues. The CDR3 DNA is TGTGCCAGCAGCTCGGGACAGTTTTCACCCCTCCACTTT. Residues: CASSSGQFSPLHF.

This clone was seen a single time. This rearrangement joins TRBV20-1 to TRBJ2-7; TRBD1 matches at 8 bases. The germline CDR1 and CDR2 sequences are DFQATT and SNEGSKA (reference sequence). CDR3 length: 15 residues. V lost 3 bases and J lost 3; bases outside the gene matches: 10. The CDR3 is CSASGSQGAYYEQYF. As DNA, the CDR3 is TGCAGTGCTAGTGGAAGCCAGGGGGCCTACTACGAGCAGTACTTC.

The gene calls are TRBV5-5 and TRBJ1-1, with 9 bases that match TRBD1. The CDR3 covers 15 residues. V trimming: 4 bases; J trimming: 3 bases; junction bases outside the gene matches: 7. Germline V gene data show CDR1 as SGHKS and CDR2 as YYEKEE (reference sequence). The CDR3 sequence: CASSASTGGYTEAFF. Written as DNA, the CDR3 is TGTGCCAGCAGCGCCTCGACAGGGGGGTACACTGAAGCTTTCTTT. Full variable domain (missing parts from reference TRBV5-5 and TRBJ1-1): DAGVTQSPTHLIKTRGQQVTLRCSPISGHKSVSWYQQVLGQGPQFIFQYYEKEERGRGNFPDRFSARQFPNYSSELNVNALLLGDSALYLCASSASTGGYTEAFFGQGTRLTVV.

J is TRBJ1-2 and V is TRBV7-3; D gene uncertain. CDR3 length: 12 residues. CDR1 SGHTA and CDR2 FQGTGA come from the germline V gene. Trimming removed 5 bases from V and 6 bases from J, with 10 bases in between. CDR3 nucleotides: TGTGCCAGCAGCACGGGAAGGAATGGCTACACCTTC. It specifies CASSTGRNGYTF.

CDR3 amino acids: CASSVDTDYGYTF. In DNA, the CDR3 is TGTGCCAGTAGTGTCGACACGGACTATGGCTACACCTTC. The chain recombines TRBV19 with TRBJ1-2; no firm D call. This CDR3 has 13 amino acids. The germline V gene has CDR1 LNHDA and CDR2 SQIVND (reference sequence). V was pared by 5 bases and J by 3 bases, with 10 bases between.

This sequence joins TRBV11-1 and TRBJ1-5, with 9 bases matching TRBD1. Germline assignment: CDR1 SGHAT and CDR2 FQDESV (reference sequence). The CDR3 is 13 amino acids. The junction had 1 base not matched to a gene; V was cut back by 4 bases and J by 6 bases. The CDR3 sequence is CASSSQGAQPQHF. CDR3 DNA: TGTGCCAGCAGCTCACAGGGGGCTCAGCCCCAGCATTTT.

The V call is TRBV7-2, the J call TRBJ2-1; 11 nucleotides align to TRBD2. Germline CDR1 reads SGHTA; CDR2 reads FQGNSA. Trimming removed 4 bases from V and 2 bases from J; junction bases left unmatched: 1. The CDR3 is made up of 15 amino acids. CDR3 loop: CASSYSGGAYNEQFF. The CDR3 bases are TGTGCCAGCAGCTATAGCGGGGGGGCCTACAATGAGCAGTTCTTC.

The V gene is TRBV27, the J gene TRBJ2-7; unclear D gene. Germline lookup yields CDR1 MNHEY and CDR2 SMNVEV (reference sequence). This CDR3 is 13 amino acids long. Trimming cost V 0 bases and J 7 bases, with 10 bases left between them. DNA of the CDR3: TGTGCCAGCAGTTTATCGGCACCCGGGGAGCAGTACTTC. Its protein is CASSLSAPGEQYF.

This clone showed up just once. V and J are TRBV7-2 and TRBJ2-1, with D uncertain. The CDR3 covers 13 residues. Germline CDR1 is SGHTA and CDR2 is FQGNSA. Trimming pared 0 bases from V and 6 bases from J, leaving 6 bases between. The CDR3 bases are TGTGCCAGCAGCTTAGCGGGCCGCAATGAGCAGTTCTTC. It yields the protein CASSLAGRNEQFF.

J is TRBJ2-1 and V is TRBV9, with D unresolved. The CDR3 totals 14 residues. Per germline, CDR1 SGDLS and CDR2 YYNGEE. The V end was cut by 0 bases, the J end by 2 bases, with 6 bases between. The CDR3 sequence: CASSVGLTYNEQFF. The CDR3 coding sequence is TGTGCCAGCAGCGTAGGCCTAACCTACAATGAGCAGTTCTTC.

The chain employs TRBV7-2 and TRBJ2-7, with D perhaps TRBD1 (5 bases). Trimming removed 5 bases from V and 3 bases from J, with 8 bases in between. This CDR3 is 12 amino acids long. Looked up from germline, CDR1 is SGHTA and CDR2 is FQGNSA. CDR3 sequence reads: CASSPQVYEQYF. The CDR3 bases are TGTGCCAGCAGCCCACAGGTCTACGAGCAGTACTTC.

The chain couples TRBV25-1 to TRBJ2-1; 9 bases are shared with TRBD2. With V trimmed by 10 bases and J by 6 bases, 10 bases remained unmatched. The CDR3 sequence is 14 residues long. Germline V gene lookup returns CDR1 MGHDK and CDR2 SYGVNS. The DNA for the CDR3 is TGTGCCACCTTACTAGCGGGTGGGGTCAATGAGCAGTTCTTC. Residues: CATLLAGGVNEQFF.

This clone has more than one count but fewer than ten. The chain employs TRBV28 and TRBJ1-1, with D uncertain. The ends were cut back, 7 bases at V and 5 bases at J, with 11 bases in the middle. The length of the CDR3 is 12 residues. CDR1 MDHEN and CDR2 SYDVKM come from the germline V gene. DNA for the CDR3: TGTGCCAGCATCCTTGCGGGAACTGAAGCTTTCTTT. It yields the protein CASILAGTEAFF.

The V and J genes are TRBV11-2 and TRBJ1-1; D unresolved. The CDR3 covers 14 residues. Germline assignment: CDR1 SGHAT and CDR2 FQNNGV. Trimming took 2 bases from V and 1 from J, leaving 8 bases between them. The CDR3 DNA sequence: TGTGCCAGCAGCTTATCAGGTCAGAACACTGAAGCTTTCTTT. Protein sequence: CASSLSGQNTEAFF.

The chain recombines TRBV5-1 with TRBJ2-7, with 10 nucleotides matching TRBD1. Germline V gives CDR1 SGHRS, CDR2 YFSETQ. The CDR3 contains 14 residues. After removal of 4 bases from V and 3 bases from J, the junction contained 4 bases not matched to a gene. CDR3 amino acids: CASSLDRGFYEQYF. Here the CDR3 DNA reads TGCGCCAGCAGCCTGGACAGGGGGTTCTACGAGCAGTACTTC.

J is TRBJ2-1 and V is TRBV11-3; 12 positions agree with TRBD2. Germline CDR1 reads SGHNT; CDR2 reads YENEEA. The V segment lost 1 base and the J segment 5 bases; nucleotides outside the gene matches: 6. The CDR3 is 17 amino acids. DNA of the CDR3: TGTGCCAGCAGCTTAGGACTAGCGGGAGCTCCTAACAATGAGCAGTTCTTC. It encodes CASSLGLAGAPNNEQFF. The full variable domain, completed using reference TRBV11-3 and TRBJ2-1, is EAGVVQSPRYKIIEKKQPVAFWCNPISGHNTLYWYLQNLGQGPELLIRYENEEAVDDSQLPKDRFSAERLKGVDSTLKIQPAELGDSAVYLCASSLGLAGAPNNEQFFGPGTRLTVL.

The chain recombines TRBV30 with TRBJ2-7; no definite D call. This CDR3 spans 11 amino acids. The germline V and J ends were trimmed by 0 bases and 7 bases, with 7 bases remaining between them. The germline V gene has CDR1 GTSNPN and CDR2 SVGIG (reference sequence). CDR3 residues: CAWSVMSEQYF. Written as DNA, the CDR3 is TGTGCCTGGAGTGTAATGAGTGAGCAGTACTTC. The complete variable domain, with remaining parts taken from reference TRBV30 and TRBJ2-7, reads SQTIHQWPATLVQPVGSPLSLECTVEGTSNPNLYWYRQAAGRGLQLLFYSVGIGQISSEVPQNLSASRPQDRQFILSSKKLLLSDSGFYLCAWSVMSEQYFGPGTRLTVT.

The chain links TRBV6-6 to TRBJ1-2; TRBD1 matches at 11 bases. CDR3 length: 16 amino acids. Trimming at V came to 7 bases and at J to 8 bases, leaving 15 bases not matched to a gene. In germline, CDR1 is MNHNY, CDR2 SVGAGI (reference sequence). CDR3 sequence: CASTDPGTGGRSGYTF. CDR3 bases: TGTGCCAGCACCGACCCCGGGACAGGGGGAAGATCGGGCTACACCTTC.

The V and J genes are TRBV6-6 and TRBJ2-2; 7 bases agree with TRBD2. The J segment lost 4 bases and the V segment lost 6 bases, leaving 8 bases of the junction unmatched. CDR3 length: 15 residues. Per the germline V gene, CDR1 is MNHNY and CDR2 is SVGAGI (reference sequence). CDR3: CASSEGPGGTGELFF. DNA of the CDR3: TGTGCCAGCAGCGAGGGGCCGGGGGGCACCGGGGAGCTGTTTTTT.

This clone was found once. The rearrangement joins TRBV12-3 or TRBV12-4 to TRBJ1-1; D is undetermined. The CDR3 has 12 residues. Trimming pared 6 bases from V and 5 bases from J, leaving 10 bases between. The CDR3 loop is CASSPSGTEAFF. The CDR3 coding sequence is TGTGCCAGCAGCCCTAGTGGGACTGAAGCTTTCTTT.

The V and J genes are TRBV7-9 and TRBJ2-6, with D possibly matching TRBD1 (6 bases). Germline lookup yields CDR1 SEHNR and CDR2 FQNEAQ (reference sequence). The CDR3 runs to 16 residues. The V end was cut by 6 bases, the J end by 0 bases, with 12 bases between. CDR3 bases: TGTGCCAGCAGTTGGACAGCTAACTCTGGGGCCAACGTCCTGACTTTC. This sequence encodes CASSWTANSGANVLTF.

This clone was recorded once. The CDR3 DNA reads TGTGCCAGTAGCACACCCCGGGACAGGGTTTTTAGTGGCTATGGCTACACCTTC. This translates into CASSTPRDRVFSGYGYTF. The chain recombines TRBV19 with TRBJ1-2, with TRBD1 identical over 9 bases. V lost 6 bases, J lost 4 bases, and 18 bases stayed unmatched. The CDR3 extends over 18 amino acids. Germline values: CDR1 LNHDA, CDR2 SQIVND (reference sequence). The full variable domain, in which reference TRBV19 and TRBJ1-2 provide the parts outside the CDR3, is DGGITQSPKYLFRKEGQNVTLSCEQNLNHDAMYWYRQDPGQGLRLIYYSQIVNDFQKGDIAEGYSVSREKKESFPLTVTSAQKNPTAFYLCASSTPRDRVFSGYGYTFGSGTRLTVV.

The chain joins TRBV25-1 to TRBJ2-2, with 10 bases identical to TRBD1. Per germline, CDR1 MGHDK and CDR2 SYGVNS. Trimming took 5 bases from V and 6 from J; bases not matched to a gene: 6. The CDR3 totals 15 residues. CDR3 DNA: TGTGCCAGCAGTAGCGGGACAGGGGAATCCGGGGAGCTGTTTTTT. It translates to CASSSGTGESGELFF.

This rearrangement joins TRBV19 to TRBJ1-4, with 7 bases aligning to TRBD1. The junction had 13 bases not matched to a gene; V was cut back by 6 bases and J by 6 bases. Germline CDR1 LNHDA, CDR2 SQIVND (reference sequence). The CDR3 spans 16 residues. The CDR3 nucleotides read TGTGCCAGTAGAGTTAACTTCCGGGACAGTGATGAAAAACTGTTTTTT. Its protein product is CASRVNFRDSDEKLFF.